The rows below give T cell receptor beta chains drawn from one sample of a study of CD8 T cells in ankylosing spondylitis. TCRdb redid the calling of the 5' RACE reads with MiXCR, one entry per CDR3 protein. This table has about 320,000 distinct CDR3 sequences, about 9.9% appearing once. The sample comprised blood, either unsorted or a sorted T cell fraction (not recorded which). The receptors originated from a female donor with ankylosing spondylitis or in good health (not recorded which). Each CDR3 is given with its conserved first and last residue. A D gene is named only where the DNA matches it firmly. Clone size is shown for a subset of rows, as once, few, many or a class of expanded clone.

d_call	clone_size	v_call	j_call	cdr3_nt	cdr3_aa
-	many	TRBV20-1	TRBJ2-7	TGCAGTGCTAGCTGGACGGTCGGCGAGCAGTACTTC	CSASWTVGEQYF
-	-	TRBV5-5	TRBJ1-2	TGTGCCAGCAGCTTGGCCAGCACGTCAAACTATGGCTACACCTTC	CASSLASTSNYGYTF
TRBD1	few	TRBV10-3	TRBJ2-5	TGTGCCATCAGCTCGACAGGGCGGTTCCAAGAGACCCAGTACTTC	CAISSTGRFQETQYF
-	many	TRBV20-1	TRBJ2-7	TGCAGTGCTAGAGATAGGAAGCGTTCGAGCTCCTACGAGCAGTACTTC	CSARDRKRSSSYEQYF
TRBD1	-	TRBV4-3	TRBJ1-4	TGCGCCAGCAGCCAAGATCTTGGGACAGGAGGTGAAAAACTGTTTTTT	CASSQDLGTGGEKLFF
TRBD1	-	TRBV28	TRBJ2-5	TGTGCCAGCAGTTTATTAAGGACAGGCAAAGAGACCCAGTACTTC	CASSLLRTGKETQYF
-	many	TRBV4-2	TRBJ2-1	TGTGCCAGCAGCCAAGGGCTCGGGGGTGAGCAGTTCTTC	CASSQGLGGEQFF
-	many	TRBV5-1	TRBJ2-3	TGCGCCAGCAGCGAAGAGGGCCCGCGGGATACGCAGTATTTT	CASSEEGPRDTQYF
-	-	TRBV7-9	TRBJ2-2	TGTGCCAGCAGCTCCGGTGGAGGGGCTAGCGGGGAGCTGTTTTTT	CASSSGGGASGELFF
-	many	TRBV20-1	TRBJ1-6	TGCAGTGCTAAGAAAACGGGGTCGTATAATTCACCCCTCCACTTT	CSAKKTGSYNSPLHF
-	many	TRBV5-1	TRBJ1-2	TGCGCCAGCAGCTTGGAACAGAGATATGGCTACACCTTC	CASSLEQRYGYTF
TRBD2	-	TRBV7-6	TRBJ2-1	TGTGCCAGCAGCGAAAGACTAGCGGTAGTACGTATCAATGAGCAGTTCTTC	CASSERLAVVRINEQFF
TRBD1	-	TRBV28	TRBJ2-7	TGTGCCAGCAGTTTGCCCTCGGGGACAGGGAGGGAGCAGTACTTC	CASSLPSGTGREQYF
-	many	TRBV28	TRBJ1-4	TGTGCCACCAGGGTTGGTAGGGACCATGAAAAACTGTTTTTT	CATRVGRDHEKLFF
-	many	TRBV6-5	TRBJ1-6	TGTGCCAGCACCACGAGGTCGGCCTCCTATGGGTATAATTCACCCCTCCACTTT	CASTTRSASYGYNSPLHF
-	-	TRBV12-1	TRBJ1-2	TGTGCCAGCAGCTTTGACAGGGGCGGGTATGGCTACACCTTC	CASSFDRGGYGYTF
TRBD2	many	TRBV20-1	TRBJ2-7	TGCAGTGCTGCCGGGACTAGCGGTTACGAGCAGTACTTC	CSAAGTSGYEQYF
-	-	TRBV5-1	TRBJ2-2	TGCGCCAGCAGGATAGACGGATACAACCGAGCCGGGGAGCTGTTTTTT	CASRIDGYNRAGELFF
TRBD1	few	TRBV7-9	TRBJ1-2	TGTGCCAGCAGCCCTCCCGGGACAGGGGACGGAGGCTACACCTTC	CASSPPGTGDGGYTF
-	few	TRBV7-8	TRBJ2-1	TGTGCCAGCAGCTCTTTATGGATAGAGCAGTTCTTC	CASSSLWIEQFF
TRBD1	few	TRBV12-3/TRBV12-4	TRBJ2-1	TGTGCCAGCACTACTTACGGGACAGGGGGATACAATGAGCAGTTCTTC	CASTTYGTGGYNEQFF
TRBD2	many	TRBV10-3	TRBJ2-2	TGTGCCATCAGTGAGGTAGCGGGAGGGCAAGGGGAGCTGTTTTTT	CAISEVAGGQGELFF
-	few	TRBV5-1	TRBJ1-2	TGCGCCAGCAGCTCCGGGACGCGAGCTAACTATGGCTACACCTTC	CASSSGTRANYGYTF
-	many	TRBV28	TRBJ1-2	TGTGCCAGCATCATGGCGGCGGCTAACTATGGCTACACCTTC	CASIMAAANYGYTF
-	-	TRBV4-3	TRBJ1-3	TGCGCCAGCAGCCAAGATCTGCGTGGGGGGGCGGGAAACACCATATATTTT	CASSQDLRGGAGNTIYF
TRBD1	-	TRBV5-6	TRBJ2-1	TGTGCCAGCAGCTTGGGGCCCCCGGGACAGGGGCGGGATGAGCAGTTCTTC	CASSLGPPGQGRDEQFF
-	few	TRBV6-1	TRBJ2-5	TGTGCCAGCAGCCTACAGGGAGGGGGTTCCGCTCAAGAGACCCAGTACTTC	CASSLQGGGSAQETQYF
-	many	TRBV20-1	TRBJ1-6	TGCAGTGCAAGAACAGGGAGTACGGGTTCACCCCTCCACTTT	CSARTGSTGSPLHF
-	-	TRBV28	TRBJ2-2	TGTGCCAGCAGTCCGCCGGGGGTGTGGTCCGCCGGGGAGCTGTTTTTT	CASSPPGVWSAGELFF
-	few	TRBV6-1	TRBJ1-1	TGTGCCAGCATTACGGGGTCCGCGGTAGCTTTCTTT	CASITGSAVAFF
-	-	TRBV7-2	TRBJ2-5	TGTGCCAGCAGCTTAAGGGCCCTGAGGGGCCAAGAGACCCAGTACTTC	CASSLRALRGQETQYF
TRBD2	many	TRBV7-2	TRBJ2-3	TGTGCCAGCAGCTTAGGGGTAGCGGGGGGCACAGATACGCAGTATTTT	CASSLGVAGGTDTQYF
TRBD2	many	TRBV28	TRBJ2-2	TGTGCCAGCAGTTTAGGCGGGGGGGCCTCCGGGGAGCTGTTTTTT	CASSLGGGASGELFF
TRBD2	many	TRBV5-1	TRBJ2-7	TGCGCCAGCAGCTTGGATCTGCTAGCGGGGGAGCAGTACTTC	CASSLDLLAGEQYF
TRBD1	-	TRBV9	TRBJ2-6	TGTGCCAGCAGCGTTAGGACAGGGGACCACTCTGGGGCCAACGTCCTGACTTTC	CASSVRTGDHSGANVLTF
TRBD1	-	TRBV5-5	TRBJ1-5	TGTGCCAGCAGCTTTGCCTGGACAGGGACGGTTCAGCCCCAGCATTTT	CASSFAWTGTVQPQHF
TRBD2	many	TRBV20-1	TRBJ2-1	TGCAGTACAGGGACTAGCGTCTACAATGAGCAGTTCTTC	CSTGTSVYNEQFF
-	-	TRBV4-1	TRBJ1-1	TGCGCCAGCAGCCATCCAGAGACAGATCACGCGAACACTGAAGCTTTCTTT	CASSHPETDHANTEAFF
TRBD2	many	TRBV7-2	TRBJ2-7	TGTGCCAGCAGCTTAGGCTTTAGCGGGAACGAGCAGTACTTC	CASSLGFSGNEQYF
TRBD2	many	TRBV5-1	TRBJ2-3	TGCGCCAGCAGCTTGGTCGGCGGGAGGGCGGAAGATACGCAGTATTTT	CASSLVGGRAEDTQYF
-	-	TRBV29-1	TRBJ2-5	TGCAGCGTTATCCCCGGGGGCGGATCGTACCAAGAGACCCAGTACTTC	CSVIPGGGSYQETQYF